The 6 T cell receptor beta chains given below trace back to one sample, sequenced in a study of metastatic and nonmetastatic thyroid tumors. TCRdb used MiXCR to call clones anew from the PCR reads. The sample shows 15,000 or so clones, 27% of them seen only once. All patients were treatment-naive before thyroid surgery. Sequencing used adjacent normal tissue. The origin of the receptors is a female donor with papillary thyroid cancer or a benign thyroid nodule (not recorded which). Some clones in this sample may be carry-over from other donors' samples.

The chain recombines TRBV5-1 with TRBJ1-1, with D possibly matching TRBD1 (5 bases). V was cut by 4 bases and J by 3 bases, with 13 bases left in between. In germline, CDR1 is SGHRS, CDR2 YFSETQ. The CDR3 length is 14 residues. The CDR3 here is CASSVEGLDTEAFF. CDR3 nucleotide sequence: TGCGCCAGCAGCGTCGAGGGGTTGGACACTGAAGCTTTCTTT.

Notes on this clone: The sample contains more than one DNA sequence encoding this CDR3. J is TRBJ1-1 and V is TRBV10-3, with D tentatively TRBD1 (6 bases). The ends were cut back, 0 bases at V and 4 bases at J, with 21 bases in the middle. The CDR3 extends over 18 amino acids. Germline V gene sequence: CDR1 ENHRY, CDR2 SYGVKD. The CDR3: CAISESLDRRPSGTEAFF. The CDR3 nucleotides read TGTGCCATCAGTGAGTCTTTGGACAGACGCCCGTCCGGCACTGAAGCTTTCTTT.

This clone is medium-sized in the sample. The V gene is TRBV4-1, the J gene TRBJ2-4; D not resolved. The CDR3 sequence is 17 residues long. Germline CDR1 and CDR2: MGHRA and YSYEKL. V was shortened by 0 bases and J by 1 base, with 13 bases between the two germline ends. The DNA of the CDR3 is TGCGCCAGCAGCCAAGATGGCCAGCCTGGGGCCAAAAACATTCAGTACTTC. Its protein is CASSQDGQPGAKNIQYF.

The V gene is TRBV9, the J gene TRBJ1-6; D not certain. This CDR3 has 15 residues. The V gene lost 4 bases and the J gene lost 8 bases, with 16 bases spanning the gap. The germline V gene has CDR1 SGDLS and CDR2 YYNGEE. This CDR3 is CASSPPGLGYSPLHF. CDR3 sequence (DNA): TGTGCCAGCAGCCCGCCGGGGTTGGGATATTCACCCCTCCACTTT.

This clone came up a few times. The chain carries TRBV28 and TRBJ2-3, with unresolved D. The CDR3 has 13 residues. Trimming cost V 2 bases and J 6 bases, with 9 bases left between them. Germline V CDR1 and CDR2: MDHEN, SYDVKM. CDR3 in amino acids: CASSLPSRDTQYF. The CDR3 bases are TGTGCCAGCAGTTTACCTAGTAGGGATACGCAGTATTTT.

The DNA for the CDR3 is TGTGCCAGCAGCGCAATAGCGGGAGGTGATGAGCAGTTCTTC. It encodes CASSAIAGGDEQFF. This chain uses TRBV9 with TRBJ2-1, with 10 nucleotides matching TRBD2. V lost 3 bases to trimming and J lost 8 bases; unmatched junction nucleotides: 5. Germline values: CDR1 SGDLS, CDR2 YYNGEE. The CDR3 runs to 14 residues.